Presented here are 22 T cell receptor beta chains from one specimen sequenced in a study of patients and donors after allogeneic stem cell transplantation. Each CDR3 protein gets one entry after TCRdb re-called the RT-PCR reads with MiXCR. This table has approximately 61,000 distinct CDR3 sequences, 13% appearing once. The sample taken for sequencing was blood, either unsorted or a sorted T cell fraction (not recorded which). These TCRs come from a human donor who was either an allogeneic HSCT recipient or a stem cell or donor lymphocyte infusion donor (not recorded which). It is not recorded whose cells these are; they may come from a transplant donor.

This clonotype has at least ten counts. The rearrangement joins TRBV6-1 to TRBJ1-1; 10 bases are shared with TRBD1. Germline assignment: CDR1 MNHNS and CDR2 SASEGT. V shed 6 bases, J shed 4 bases, and the junction held 5 bases outside the gene matches. The CDR3 runs 14 residues. DNA of the CDR3: TGTGCCAGCAGAAGACAGGGGGCTGGCACTGAAGCTTTCTTT. Amino acids: CASRRQGAGTEAFF.

The chain couples TRBV5-1 to TRBJ1-1; 7 nucleotides agree with TRBD1. This CDR3 comprises 15 residues. The germline gives CDR1 SGHRS, CDR2 YFSETQ. J gave up 6 bases and V 0 bases, and 8 bases lay outside the gene matches. The DNA for the CDR3 is TGCGCCAGCAGCTTGGTGGAGGGGGCCAGACCTGAAGCTTTCTTT. Translating gives CASSLVEGARPEAFF.

This clonotype was recorded many times. The rearrangement uses TRBV6-4 and TRBJ2-1; D gene uncertain. Germline loops: CDR1 MRHNA, CDR2 SNTAGT. The CDR3 is 15 residues long. Trimming shortened V by 2 bases and J by 4 bases, and 12 bases separated the two germline ends. CDR3 sequence (DNA): TGTGCCAGCAGTGACATTGGGAACGATTACAATGAGCAGTTCTTC. It specifies CASSDIGNDYNEQFF.

A remark on this clonotype: Given a much more abundant clone one base away, this may be a read error. The chain is built from TRBV4-1 and TRBJ1-2; the D gene is possibly TRBD1 (6 bases). Trimming took 4 bases from V and 4 from J, leaving 19 bases between them. The CDR3 runs 16 residues. Looked up from germline, CDR1 is MGHRA and CDR2 is YSYEKL. The CDR3 bases are TGCGCCAGCAGCCCCTCCGGGACAAGGGGGAGCTATGGCTACACCTTC. Its translation: CASSPSGTRGSYGYTF.

The V gene is TRBV3-1, the J gene TRBJ2-5, with D possibly TRBD1 on 6 matching bases. The germline V gene has CDR1 LGHDT and CDR2 YNNKEL (reference sequence). The CDR3 is 16 amino acids. V was trimmed by 3 bases and J by 1 base, leaving 15 bases between them. The CDR3 coding sequence is TGTGCCAGCAGCCACCCGGGACACCGAGTCCAAGAGACCCAGTACTTC. It yields the protein CASSHPGHRVQETQYF.

This clonotype is large (0.1 to 1%) by share. CDR3 nucleotides: TGTGCCAGCAGTTTAGGACGACGGGAGCTGTTTTTT. It translates to CASSLGRRELFF. The chain uses TRBV27 and TRBJ2-2; D remains ambiguous. The length of the CDR3 is 12 residues. V was shortened by 2 bases and J by 9 bases, with 7 bases between the two germline ends. CDR1 and CDR2 from the germline V gene are MNHEY and SMNVEV (reference sequence).

The rearrangement uses TRBV19 and TRBJ2-1, with TRBD1 identical over 9 bases. Germline values: CDR1 LNHDA, CDR2 SQIVND (reference sequence). The CDR3 spans 14 residues. The junction had 2 bases not matched to a gene; V was cut back by 7 bases and J by 1 base. CDR3 region: CASMGTGSYNEQFF. The CDR3 DNA is TGTGCCAGTATGGGGACAGGGTCCTACAATGAGCAGTTCTTC.

The CDR3 reads CAISESGRAVGQYF. Here the CDR3 DNA reads TGTGCCATCAGTGAGAGTGGGAGGGCCGTCGGGCAGTATTTT. The rearrangement links TRBV10-3 to TRBJ2-3; 7 nucleotides line up with TRBD2. J was trimmed by 11 bases and V by 2 bases; bases with no gene match: 10. CDR3 size: 14 residues. The V gene's germline CDR1 is ENHRY and CDR2 SYGVKD.

This chain uses TRBV20-1 with TRBJ2-1; 14 bases agree with TRBD2. The germline gives CDR1 DFQATT, CDR2 SNEGSKA (reference sequence). The CDR3 extends over 17 amino acids. The junction had 11 bases not matched to a gene; V was cut back by 0 bases and J by 10 bases. The CDR3 sequence: CSARDNPGLAGEREQFF. Written as DNA, the CDR3 is TGCAGTGCTAGAGACAACCCGGGACTAGCGGGAGAAAGGGAGCAGTTCTTC.

The chain joins TRBV9 to TRBJ2-1, with 9 bases that match TRBD1. The germline gives CDR1 SGDLS, CDR2 YYNGEE. V shed 0 bases, J shed 3 bases, and the junction held 4 bases outside the gene matches. CDR3 length equals 16 residues. The CDR3 region has the DNA TGTGCCAGCAGCGTAGCGGGGGGACAGGGCTACAATGAGCAGTTCTTC. Its protein is CASSVAGGQGYNEQFF.

This clonotype appeared once. The chain is built from TRBV7-9 and TRBJ2-5; D call uncertain. Germline CDR1 and CDR2: SEHNR and FQNEAQ (reference sequence). CDR3 length: 14 residues. V was trimmed by 2 bases and J by 1 base, leaving 8 bases between them. The CDR3 loop is CASSLSTTQETQYF. CDR3 DNA sequence: TGTGCCAGCAGCTTATCGACAACCCAAGAGACCCAGTACTTC.

The V call is TRBV20-1, the J call TRBJ1-3; unclear D gene. V lost 0 bases and J 1 base, leaving 13 bases between the germline ends. The CDR3 is 16 amino acids. Germline V gives CDR1 DFQATT, CDR2 SNEGSKA (reference sequence). The CDR3 loop reads CSARDHLGLSGNTIYF. CDR3 in DNA: TGCAGTGCTAGAGATCACTTGGGATTATCTGGAAACACCATATATTTT.

This chain links TRBV6-2 or TRBV6-3 with TRBJ2-7, with a weak D call TRBD1 (6 bases). The CDR3 has 15 amino acids. Trimming removed 2 bases at V and 4 bases at J, with 15 bases between. Germline lookup yields CDR1 MNHEY and CDR2 SVGEGT. CDR3 amino acids: CASSYGGLGMYEQYF. CDR3 nucleotide sequence: TGTGCCAGCAGTTACGGGGGCCTCGGTATGTACGAGCAGTACTTC.

This clonotype occurred many times. The V gene is TRBV3-1, the J gene TRBJ1-1; D remains unclear. Trimming left V 2 bases short and J 6 bases short, with 10 bases between. This CDR3 has 13 residues. The germline gives CDR1 LGHDT, CDR2 YNNKEL (reference sequence). The CDR3 DNA reads TGTGCCAGCAGCCAAATATTAGGGCCTGAAGCTTTCTTT. Translation gives CASSQILGPEAFF.

The gene calls are TRBV5-6 and TRBJ2-3; D is perhaps TRBD2 (5 bases). There are 15 residues in the CDR3. Deletions cut 0 bases from V and 7 bases from J, with 15 bases between. Per the germline V gene, CDR1 is SGHDT and CDR2 is YYEEEE. The CDR3 sequence is CASSLVPAELYTQYF. Here the CDR3 DNA reads TGTGCCAGCAGCTTGGTGCCAGCGGAACTTTATACGCAGTATTTT.

This clonotype was detected ten times or more. The chain joins TRBV20-1 to TRBJ1-2; D ambiguous. Between the trimmed V and J ends, which lost 2 bases and 8 bases, there was a span of 9 bases. There are 11 residues in the CDR3. Per germline, CDR1 DFQATT and CDR2 SNEGSKA (reference sequence). Here the CDR3 reads CSARPAGGYTF. The CDR3 DNA reads as TGCAGTGCTAGACCCGCGGGAGGCTACACCTTC.

This clonotype was counted ten times or more. The chain recombines TRBV3-1 with TRBJ2-1; TRBD2 agrees at 9 bases. The CDR3 runs to 15 residues. V shed 1 base, J shed 7 bases, and the junction held 5 bases outside the gene matches. Germline CDR1 LGHDT, CDR2 YNNKEL (reference sequence). The CDR3 sequence: CASSQVAGAVNEQFF. The CDR3 DNA sequence: TGTGCCAGCAGCCAAGTAGCGGGAGCGGTGAATGAGCAGTTCTTC.

This clonotype was picked up many times. The gene calls are TRBV27 and TRBJ1-2, with TRBD1 matching 10 bases. The germline gives CDR1 MNHEY, CDR2 SMNVEV (reference sequence). This CDR3 spans 15 amino acids. After removal of 2 bases from V and 5 bases from J, the junction contained 5 bases not matched to a gene. Written as DNA, the CDR3 is TGTGCCAGCAGTTTAGCCGGGACAGGGGAGTATGGCTACACCTTC. Translating it yields CASSLAGTGEYGYTF.

V gene TRBV20-1 combines with J gene TRBJ2-1, with TRBD2 identical over 9 bases. CDR1 is DFQATT, CDR2 SNEGSKA, per germline (reference sequence). The CDR3 is 16 amino acids. J was trimmed by 4 bases and V by 0 bases; bases with no gene match: 7. The CDR3: CSARDQTSGSYNEQFF. The CDR3 nucleotides read TGCAGTGCTAGAGACCAGACTAGCGGAAGTTACAATGAGCAGTTCTTC.

This chain uses TRBV5-6 with TRBJ2-1; TRBD1 is a possible D gene (5 bases). Germline assignment: CDR1 SGHDT and CDR2 YYEEEE. There are 13 residues in the CDR3. V dropped 1 base and J dropped 6 bases, with 8 bases sitting between them. CDR3 sequence (DNA): TGTGCCAGCAGCTTGCAGGGTCTCAATGAGCAGTTCTTC. Protein: CASSLQGLNEQFF.

V usage is TRBV5-1 and J usage is TRBJ2-1, with 9 bases identical to TRBD1. The CDR3 covers 15 residues. The J segment lost 4 bases and the V segment lost 0 bases, leaving 2 bases of the junction unmatched. Germline-derived CDR1 and CDR2 are SGHRS and YFSETQ. CDR3 residues: CASSLVGTGYNEQFF. CDR3 sequence (DNA): TGCGCCAGCAGCTTGGTCGGGACAGGGTACAATGAGCAGTTCTTC.

The V and J genes are TRBV29-1 and TRBJ2-1; D gene unclear. The germline gives CDR1 SQVTM, CDR2 ANQGSEA. This CDR3 has 13 amino acids. V was pared by 1 base and J by 3 bases, with 7 bases between. In DNA, the CDR3 is TGCAGCGTTGAAGGAGAGTTCTACAATGAGCAGTTCTTC. Its protein product is CSVEGEFYNEQFF.